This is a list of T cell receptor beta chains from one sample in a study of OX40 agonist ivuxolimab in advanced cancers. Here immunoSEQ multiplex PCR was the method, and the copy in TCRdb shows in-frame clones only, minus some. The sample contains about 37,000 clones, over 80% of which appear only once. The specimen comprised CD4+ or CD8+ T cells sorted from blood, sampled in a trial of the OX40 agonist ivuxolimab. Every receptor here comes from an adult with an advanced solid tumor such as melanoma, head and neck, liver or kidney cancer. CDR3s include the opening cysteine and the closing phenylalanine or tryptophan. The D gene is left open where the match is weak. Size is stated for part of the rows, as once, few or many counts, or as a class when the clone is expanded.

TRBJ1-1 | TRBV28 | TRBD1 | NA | TGTGCCACCCTGAACCGGGACAGGGGGCTTACTGAAGCTTTCTTT | CATLNRDRGLTEAFF
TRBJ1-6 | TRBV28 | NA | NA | TGTGCCAGCAGTTCGCCCGGGGCACATCTTAACTCACCCCTCCACTTT | CASSSPGAHLNSPLHF
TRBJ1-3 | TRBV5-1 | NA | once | TGCGCCAGCAGCTTAGGCGGCTCTGGAAACACCATATATTTT | CASSLGGSGNTIYF
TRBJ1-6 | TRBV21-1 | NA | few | TGTGCCAGCCACCGGGTTCCCCACTTT | CASHRVPHF
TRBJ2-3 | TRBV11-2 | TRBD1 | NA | TGTGCCAGCAGCTCCCCGGGACAGTTAACAGATACGCAGTATTTT | CASSSPGQLTDTQYF
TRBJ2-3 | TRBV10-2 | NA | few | TGCGCCAGCATGTCGACTAGCACAGATACGCAGTATTTT | CASMSTSTDTQYF
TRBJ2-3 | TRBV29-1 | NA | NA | TGCAGCGTTCGCGTGACAGCGGAAGATACGCAGTATTTT | CSVRVTAEDTQYF
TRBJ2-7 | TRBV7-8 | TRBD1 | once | TGTGCCAGCAGCTTAGAGCAGGGGGTCTACGAGCAGTACTTC | CASSLEQGVYEQYF
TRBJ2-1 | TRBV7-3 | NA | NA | TGTGCCAGCAGCAAAACAGGGTCCCATGAGCAGTTCTTC | CASSKTGSHEQFF
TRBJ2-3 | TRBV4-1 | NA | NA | TGCGCCAGCAGCCAAGCGGGGTGGGGGGAATTCACAGATACGCAGTATTTT | CASSQAGWGEFTDTQYF
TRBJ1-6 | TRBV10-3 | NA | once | TGTGCCATCAGTGACCAAGGGGGATCACCCCTCCACTTT | CAISDQGGSPLHF
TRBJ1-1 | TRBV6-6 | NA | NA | TGTGCCAGCAGAGTAGACGACAACACTGAAGCTTTCTTT | CASRVDDNTEAFF
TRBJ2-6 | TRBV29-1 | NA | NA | TGCAGCGCCCGGGGAACTGGGGCCAACGTCCTGACTTTC | CSARGTGANVLTF
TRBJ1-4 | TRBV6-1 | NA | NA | TGTGCCAGCAGTGAAGTGCATGGAACTAATGAAAAACTGTTTTTT | CASSEVHGTNEKLFF
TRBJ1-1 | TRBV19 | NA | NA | TGTGCCACTACCTCTTCTGGGGGAAACACTGAAGCTTTCTTT | CATTSSGGNTEAFF
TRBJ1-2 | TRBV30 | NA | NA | TGTGCCTGGAGTCGGGGGTCCTATGGCTACACCTTC | CAWSRGSYGYTF
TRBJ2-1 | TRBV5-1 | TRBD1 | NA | TGCGCCAGCAGCCCTCTTGGACAGGTTGTCTACAATGAGCAGTTCTTC | CASSPLGQVVYNEQFF
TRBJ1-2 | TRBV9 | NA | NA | TGTGCCAGCAGCACCGCACAATCGGGACAAATCAACGGCTACACCTTC | CASSTAQSGQINGYTF
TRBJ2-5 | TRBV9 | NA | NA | TGTGCCAGCAGCACATTTGGACAGGAGGGAGAGACCCAGTACTTC | CASSTFGQEGETQYF
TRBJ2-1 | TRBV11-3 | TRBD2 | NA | TGTGCCAGCAGCCTAGCGGGGGGCTCCTTCAATGAGCAGTTCTTC | CASSLAGGSFNEQFF
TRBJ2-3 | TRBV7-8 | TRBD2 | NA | TGTGCCAGCAGCATACTGACTAGCGGGGCCACAGATACGCAGTATTTT | CASSILTSGATDTQYF
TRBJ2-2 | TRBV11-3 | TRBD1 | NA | TGTGCCAGCAGCCCTTCCCGGGACAGGGACACCGGGGAGCTGTTTTTT | CASSPSRDRDTGELFF
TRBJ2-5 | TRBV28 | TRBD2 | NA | TGTGCCAGCAGTCCAAGAGTAGCGGGGACCTCCGGGGAGACCCAGTACTTC | CASSPRVAGTSGETQYF
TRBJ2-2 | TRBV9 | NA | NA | TGTGCCAGCCGCGGGAACGGTAACACCGGGGAGCTGTTTTTT | CASRGNGNTGELFF
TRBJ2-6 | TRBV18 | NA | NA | TGTGCCAGCTCAGGGTTCTCCTCTGGGGCCAACGTCCTGACTTTC | CASSGFSSGANVLTF
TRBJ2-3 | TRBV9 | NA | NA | TGTGCCAGCAGACCCCTCAGGGAGAGAGTCACAGATACGCAGTATTTT | CASRPLRERVTDTQYF
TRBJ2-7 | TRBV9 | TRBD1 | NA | TGTGCCAGCAGCCCAGGACAGGGAGGCTACGAGCAGTACTTC | CASSPGQGGYEQYF
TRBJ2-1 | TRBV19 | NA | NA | TGTGCCAGTAGTATATACGACAGTTACAATGAGCAGTTCTTC | CASSIYDSYNEQFF
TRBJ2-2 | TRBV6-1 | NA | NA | TGTGCCAGCAGTAGCACAGGAGGCACCGGGGAGCTGTTTTTT | CASSSTGGTGELFF
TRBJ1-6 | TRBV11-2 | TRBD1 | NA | TGTGCCAGCAGCCCAGGCGACAGGGAGAATTCACCCCTCCACTTT | CASSPGDRENSPLHF
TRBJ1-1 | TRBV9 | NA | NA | TGTGCCAGCACCGTGGACGGGGAGGGCACTGAAGCTTTCTTT | CASTVDGEGTEAFF
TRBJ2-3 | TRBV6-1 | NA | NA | TGTGCCAGCAGTGAAGAGGGGGAGGGAACAGATACGCAGTATTTT | CASSEEGEGTDTQYF
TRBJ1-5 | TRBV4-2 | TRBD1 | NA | TGTGCCAGCAGCCAAGATTTCGGACAGGGTGGGCAGCCCCAGCATTTT | CASSQDFGQGGQPQHF
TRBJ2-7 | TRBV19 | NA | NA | TGTGCCAGTAGTATCCGCCCTCTGAGTGCTTGGGACACCAACTACGAGCAGTACTTC | CASSIRPLSAWDTNYEQYF
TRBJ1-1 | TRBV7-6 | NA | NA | TGTGCCAGCAGCCCGACACAGATGAACACTGAAGCTTTCTTT | CASSPTQMNTEAFF
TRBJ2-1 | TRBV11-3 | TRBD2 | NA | TGTGCCAGCAGCTCTCGAGACCCGGCTAGCGGGAGATTTGAGCAGTTCTTC | CASSSRDPASGRFEQFF
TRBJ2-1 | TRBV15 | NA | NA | TGTGCCACCAGCAGAGATCGTGAAGGTAACAATGAGCAGTTCTTC | CATSRDREGNNEQFF
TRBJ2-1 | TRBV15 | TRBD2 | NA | TGTGCCACCAGCAGAGCCCTAGCGGGGGGCGGGGACAATGAGCAGTTCTTC | CATSRALAGGGDNEQFF
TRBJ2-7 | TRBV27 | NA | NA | TGTGCCAGCAGTTCTACCAGGGTATACTCTGCGGGGTCCTACGAGCAGTACTTC | CASSSTRVYSAGSYEQYF
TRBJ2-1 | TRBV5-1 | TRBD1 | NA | TGCGCCAGCAGGCCCCGGACAGGGGACAATGAGCAGTTCTTC | CASRPRTGDNEQFF
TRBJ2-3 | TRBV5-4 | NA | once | TGTGCCAGCAGCTTGGCGGGTGGGACCACAGATACGCAGTATTTT | CASSLAGGTTDTQYF
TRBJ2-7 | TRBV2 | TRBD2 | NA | TGTGCCAGCAGTCGGACTAGCGGGAGAGGCGAGCAGTACTTC | CASSRTSGRGEQYF
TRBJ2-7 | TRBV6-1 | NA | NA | TGTGCCAGCCATTACCGGGACTCGGGGCGCGAGCAGTACTTC | CASHYRDSGREQYF
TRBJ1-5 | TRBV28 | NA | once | TGTGCCAGCAGTTTACCGGGAAGAAATCAGCCCCAGCATTTT | CASSLPGRNQPQHF
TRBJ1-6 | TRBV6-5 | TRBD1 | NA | TGTGCCAGCAGAACCGGGACAGAAAAATCCCTCCACTTT | CASRTGTEKSLHF
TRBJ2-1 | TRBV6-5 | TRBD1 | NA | TGTGCCAGCAGCAGCGGACAGGGAGGCGAGCAGTTCTTC | CASSSGQGGEQFF
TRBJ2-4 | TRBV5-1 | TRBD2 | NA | TGCGCCAGCAGCTCGGGGGGAGGAAACATTCAGTACTTC | CASSSGGGNIQYF
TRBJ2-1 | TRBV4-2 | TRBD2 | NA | TGTGCCAGCAGCCGAGTACAGACCGGGACTAGCGGGAGTCCCTACAATGAGCAGTTCTTC | CASSRVQTGTSGSPYNEQFF
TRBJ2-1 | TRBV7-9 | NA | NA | TGTGCCAGCAGCTTACTAGAATATGAGCAGTTCTTC | CASSLLEYEQFF
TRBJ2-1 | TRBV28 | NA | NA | TGTGCCAGCAGTTTGCCAGGGAGCGAGCAGTTCTTC | CASSLPGSEQFF
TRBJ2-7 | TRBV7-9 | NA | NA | TGTGCCAGCAGCCGTCGCTACGAGCAGTACTTC | CASSRRYEQYF
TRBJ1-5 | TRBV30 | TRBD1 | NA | TGTGCCTGGAGTGGACAGGGCGGTCAGCCCCAGCATTTT | CAWSGQGGQPQHF
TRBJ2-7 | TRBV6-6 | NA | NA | TGTGCCAGCGGACCTAGCGCCTCTACCTACGAGCAGTACTTC | CASGPSASTYEQYF